This T cell receptor beta chain came from a study of blood T cell repertoires in COVID-19. Looking at the study overall: COVID-19 samples, acute and convalescent, were from the United States, Italy and Spain. T cells, B-cell-depleted T cells, or PBMCs supplied cDNA or gDNA.

In the authors' methods: Quantification of nucleated cells was approximated via reference gene primer amplification. Sequencing used immunoSEQ multiplex PCR; TCRdb keeps in-frame clones, though not all of them. V and J calls plus clone size are reproduced from that table; the DNA served to infer D and trimming. The top ten clones hold 6.8% of a sample with fewer than 110,000 clones, about 91% of them seen once. The CDR3 sequence is 14 residues long. Looked up from germline, CDR1 is MNHEY and CDR2 is SMNVEV (reference sequence). V shed 6 bases, J shed 5 bases, and the junction held 4 bases outside the gene matches.

The receptor was derived from a man in his fifties with active or convalescent COVID-19. This chain connects TRBV27 to TRBJ1-4, with 9 positions matching TRBD1. The sequencing sample was made of peripheral blood. CDR3 protein: CASSHRGPNEKLFF. CDR3 bases: TGTGCCAGCAGCCACAGGGGGCCGAATGAAAAACTGTTTTTT.